A selection of T cell receptor beta chains follows, all from one sample in a study of cytomegalovirus exposure and HLA in healthy donors. TCRdb's table, derived via immunoSEQ multiplex PCR, lists solely in-frame clones and lacks some. The top ten clones hold about 1.8% of a sample with approximately 120,000 clones, 75% to 85% of them seen once. Source material: PBMCs. Receptors were obtained from a man over 45 in good health and CMV-seronegative. The CDR3 runs from the conserved cysteine through the conserved F or W. A D gene is named only where the DNA matches it firmly. Size is stated for part of the rows, as once, few or many counts, or as a class when the clone is expanded.

D: TRBD1
V: TRBV6-1
size: NA
J: TRBJ1-5
DNA: TGTGCCAGCAGTGAATTCTCGGGACAGGGGCTTCAGCCCCAGCATTTT
CDR3: CASSEFSGQGLQPQHF

D: TRBD1
V: TRBV11-2
size: NA
J: TRBJ1-1
DNA: TGTGCCAGCAGCTCCGGGACAGGGACGGAAGCTTTCTTT
CDR3: CASSSGTGTEAFF

D: NA
V: TRBV6-1
size: few
J: TRBJ1-4
DNA: TGTGCCAGCAGTGAACAGGGGCTAGCTAATGAAAAACTGTTTTTT
CDR3: CASSEQGLANEKLFF

D: TRBD1
V: TRBV4-1
size: NA
J: TRBJ1-4
DNA: TGCGCCAGCAGCCAAGATTTGGGACAGCTTCGTGAAAAACTGTTTTTT
CDR3: CASSQDLGQLREKLFF

D: NA
V: TRBV19
size: few
J: TRBJ1-4
DNA: TGTGCCAGTGGACAGATTAATGAAAAACTGTTTTTT
CDR3: CASGQINEKLFF

D: NA
V: TRBV6-5
size: once
J: TRBJ1-2
DNA: TGTGCCAGCAGCCGGCCAGGGGTGGGAGGCTACACCTTC
CDR3: CASSRPGVGGYTF

D: TRBD1
V: TRBV6-1
size: once
J: TRBJ1-5
DNA: TGTGCCAGCAGGTTGACAGGGGGTCAGCCCCAGCATTTT
CDR3: CASRLTGGQPQHF

D: TRBD1
V: TRBV6-4
size: NA
J: TRBJ2-3
DNA: TGTGCCAGCAGTCCCGGACAGGGGGCAGATACGCAGTATTTT
CDR3: CASSPGQGADTQYF

D: NA
V: TRBV5-4
size: NA
J: TRBJ2-3
DNA: TGTGCCAGCAGCTCCGGACAGAGCACAGATACGCAGTATTTT
CDR3: CASSSGQSTDTQYF

D: TRBD2
V: TRBV4-1
size: NA
J: TRBJ2-5
DNA: TGCGCCAGCAGCCCGCCGGGACTAGCGGGAGAGACCCAGTACTTC
CDR3: CASSPPGLAGETQYF

D: TRBD1
V: TRBV7-9
size: NA
J: TRBJ1-1
DNA: TGTGCCAGCAGCTTCAGGGGGCGAAACACTGAAGCTTTCTTT
CDR3: CASSFRGRNTEAFF

D: TRBD1
V: TRBV7-9
size: once
J: TRBJ1-2
DNA: TGTGCCAGCAGCTCCAAACGTTTAAACAGGGGAGGCAACTATGGCTACACCTTC
CDR3: CASSSKRLNRGGNYGYTF

D: NA
V: TRBV4-1
size: NA
J: TRBJ1-2
DNA: TGCGCCAGCAGCCAAAGTCAACCAGGGAGGAATCATGGCTACACCTTC
CDR3: CASSQSQPGRNHGYTF

D: NA
V: TRBV5-4
size: NA
J: TRBJ2-5
DNA: TGTGCCAGCAGCTTAGGCGGAGAAGAGACCCAGTACTTC
CDR3: CASSLGGEETQYF

D: NA
V: TRBV15
size: once
J: TRBJ1-5
DNA: TGTGCCACCAGCAGAGATGCTAGTAGCAATCAGCCCCAGCATTTT
CDR3: CATSRDASSNQPQHF

D: TRBD1
V: TRBV6-1
size: NA
J: TRBJ1-4
DNA: TGTGCCAGCAGTAGGGACAGGGGGGTTGAAAAACTGTTTTTT
CDR3: CASSRDRGVEKLFF

D: TRBD1
V: TRBV5-1
size: NA
J: TRBJ1-6
DNA: TGCGCCAGCAGCTTGGAAGGGACAGAGAATTCACCCCTCCACTTT
CDR3: CASSLEGTENSPLHF

D: NA
V: TRBV6-6
size: NA
J: TRBJ2-7
DNA: TGTGCCAGCAGTTCCCCTTACGAGCAGTACTTC
CDR3: CASSSPYEQYF

D: TRBD1
V: TRBV5-1
size: NA
J: TRBJ2-3
DNA: TGCGCCAGCAGCTTGGGACAGGGGGCCCGGGCAGATACGCAGTATTTT
CDR3: CASSLGQGARADTQYF

D: NA
V: TRBV25-1
size: NA
J: TRBJ2-5
DNA: TGTGCCAGCAGTGAATGGCAGGCCCAGTACTTC
CDR3: CASSEWQAQYF

D: NA
V: TRBV5-5
size: NA
J: TRBJ1-4
DNA: TGTGCCAGCAGCCACACAGGAGACGCGAATGAAAAACTGTTTTTT
CDR3: CASSHTGDANEKLFF

D: NA
V: TRBV21-1
size: NA
J: TRBJ1-3
DNA: TGTGCCAACAAAGGGACAGGGTATTGTGGAAACACCATATATTTT
CDR3: CANKGTGYCGNTIYF